A selection of T cell receptor beta chains follows, all from one sample in a study of cytomegalovirus exposure and HLA in healthy donors. TCRdb keeps only in-frame clones here, not all; method: immunoSEQ multiplex PCR. The data show 98,000 or so clones, with under 85% seen just once and 1.5% to 2.5% held by the top ten. The sample was PBMCs. The receptors were gathered from a man between 40 and 49 years old in good health and CMV-seronegative. Both conserved end residues are trimmed from each CDR3. The order of the fields is J gene, V gene, CDR3 protein.

TRBJ2-5 TRBV7-9 ASRNPGTGYQETRY
TRBJ1-1 TRBV7-8 ASSWGQGAGEAF
TRBJ2-1 TRBV19 ASSSVHHNEQF
TRBJ2-2 TRBV6-5 ASSREDTNTGELF
TRBJ1-2 TRBV11-1 ASSHSPPQGARADGYT
TRBJ2-1 TRBV4-3 ASSITGLYNEQF
TRBJ1-6 TRBV2 ASSGQGSANSPLH
TRBJ2-7 TRBV9 ASSVASGGPYEQY
TRBJ2-3 TRBV25-1 ASSESWAAGNLDTQY
TRBJ1-4 TRBV28 ASSFPGLSGRGEATNEKLF
TRBJ2-7 TRBV6-5 ASSRGTSGGYEQY
TRBJ2-2 TRBV28 ASTGGAYTGELF
TRBJ1-6 TRBV4-1 ASSQDKWRPLH
TRBJ2-7 TRBV6-6 ASSYSGTGITYEQY
TRBJ2-2 TRBV6-6 ASTTSVDTGELF
TRBJ2-5 TRBV9 ASSFGGGWETQY
TRBJ2-5 TRBV7-8 ASTPTGEFQETQY
TRBJ2-5 TRBV25-1 ASSDGTGGWETQY
TRBJ1-2 TRBV4-3 ASSQDWAATYGYT
TRBJ2-2 TRBV6-1 ASSPRGVNTGELF
TRBJ1-1 TRBV7-9 SSSLWNTEAF
TRBJ1-6 TRBV7-3 ASSLGLNSPLH
TRBJ1-1 TRBV6-6 ASRGGGPEGIRAF
TRBJ1-1 TRBV4-3 ASSQGQAGRRTEAF
TRBJ2-1 TRBV28 ASSLKAAINEQF
TRBJ2-7 TRBV20-1 SASNYEQY
TRBJ2-7 TRBV12-5 ASAAEPGFEQY
TRBJ2-5 TRBV11-2 ASSLRVLPQETQY
TRBJ1-6 TRBV27 ASSSGLGSPLH
TRBJ2-3 TRBV9 ASSVGSGGGTSTDTQY
TRBJ2-1 TRBV4-3 ASSPPGGSGGRVWEQF
TRBJ1-2 TRBV19 ASSIGVDGQGGYT
TRBJ1-2 TRBV7-8 ASSLVGTGYGYT
TRBJ2-7 TRBV6-1 ASSHRDRGYEQY
TRBJ2-5 TRBV28 ASSFKGQDKETQY
TRBJ1-1 TRBV4-3 ASSRRQGLINTEAF
TRBJ2-5 TRBV29-1 SVTSGIQETQY
TRBJ2-5 TRBV2 ASTATGGPFEETQY